A selection of T cell receptor beta chains follows, all from one sample in a study of blood T cell repertoires in COVID-19. The data were produced by immunoSEQ multiplex PCR, yet TCRdb's version contains in-frame clones alone and is incomplete. The table lists roughly 400,000 clones, 75% to 90% of them singletons. The sample taken for sequencing was PBMCs or T cells enriched from blood (not recorded which). All receptors come from a man in his thirties or forties who had recovered from COVID-19. Each CDR3 is given with its conserved first and last residue. Each record gives: D gene, J gene, clone size, V gene, CDR3 DNA, CDR3 protein. D genes are given only for firm matches. The size field is filled for only some rows; it gives once, few, many or a size class.

d_call: -; j_call: TRBJ2-2; clone_size: -; v_call: TRBV30; cdr3_nt: TGTGCCTGGAGCCGTGGGGCAGGGATGCGGATCGGGGAGCTGTTTTTT; cdr3_aa: CAWSRGAGMRIGELFF
d_call: TRBD1; j_call: TRBJ1-2; clone_size: -; v_call: TRBV7-9; cdr3_nt: TGTGCCAGCAGCTTAGCGGGACAGATCAACTATGGCTACACCTTC; cdr3_aa: CASSLAGQINYGYTF
d_call: -; j_call: TRBJ1-1; clone_size: -; v_call: TRBV29-1; cdr3_nt: TGCAGCTCAGGGAGGGCAACGAACACTGAAGCTTTCTTT; cdr3_aa: CSSGRATNTEAFF
d_call: TRBD2; j_call: TRBJ2-5; clone_size: -; v_call: TRBV5-6; cdr3_nt: TGTGCCAGCAGCTTTACACTAGCGGAACAAGAGACCCAGTACTTC; cdr3_aa: CASSFTLAEQETQYF
d_call: -; j_call: TRBJ1-5; clone_size: -; v_call: TRBV16; cdr3_nt: TGTGCCAGCAGCCACCTGACAGCCCTTATTAGCAATCAGCCCCAGCATTTT; cdr3_aa: CASSHLTALISNQPQHF
d_call: TRBD1; j_call: TRBJ1-1; clone_size: -; v_call: TRBV29-1; cdr3_nt: TGCAGCGGCCTCCGGGACAGTAACACTGAAGCTTTCTTT; cdr3_aa: CSGLRDSNTEAFF
d_call: TRBD2; j_call: TRBJ2-4; clone_size: -; v_call: TRBV3-1/TRBV3-2; cdr3_nt: TGTGCCAGCAGCCCGGGACTAGCGGGAGTGGCCGGGACCAAAAACATTCAGTACTTC; cdr3_aa: CASSPGLAGVAGTKNIQYF
d_call: TRBD1; j_call: TRBJ1-2; clone_size: once; v_call: TRBV5-4; cdr3_nt: TGTGCCAGCAGTGACAGGGGGGAAGGCTACACCTTC; cdr3_aa: CASSDRGEGYTF
d_call: TRBD1; j_call: TRBJ2-6; clone_size: -; v_call: TRBV11-3; cdr3_nt: TGTGCCAGCAGCTTAGACCGTTGGGGAGGGACAGGGGCACCAGCCAGCTCTGGGGCCAACGTCCTGACTTTC; cdr3_aa: CASSLDRWGGTGAPASSGANVLTF
d_call: -; j_call: TRBJ1-4; clone_size: few; v_call: TRBV29-1; cdr3_nt: TGCAGCGCCTGGGGGGGGCAGGATGGTGAAAAACTGTTTTTT; cdr3_aa: CSAWGGQDGEKLFF
d_call: TRBD1; j_call: TRBJ1-4; clone_size: -; v_call: TRBV19; cdr3_nt: TGTGCCAGTATTCGCGGACAGGGACCTAATGAAAAACTGTTTTTT; cdr3_aa: CASIRGQGPNEKLFF
d_call: TRBD1; j_call: TRBJ2-5; clone_size: -; v_call: TRBV7-2; cdr3_nt: TGTGCCAGCAGCCCACAGGGGTGGGCGGCCGAGACCCAGTACTTC; cdr3_aa: CASSPQGWAAETQYF
d_call: -; j_call: TRBJ2-1; clone_size: -; v_call: TRBV24-1; cdr3_nt: TGTGCCACCAGTGACCCGACCCCAGCTAGCTCCTACAATGAGCAGTTCTTC; cdr3_aa: CATSDPTPASSYNEQFF
d_call: -; j_call: TRBJ1-1; clone_size: -; v_call: TRBV27; cdr3_nt: TGTGCCAGCCTACCCCGAGCTGTGACATTCACTGAAGCTTTCTTT; cdr3_aa: CASLPRAVTFTEAFF
d_call: -; j_call: TRBJ2-7; clone_size: -; v_call: TRBV6-2/TRBV6-3; cdr3_nt: TGTGCCAGCAGTCTCCTCGGGAGTTACGAGCAGTACTTC; cdr3_aa: CASSLLGSYEQYF
d_call: -; j_call: TRBJ1-2; clone_size: -; v_call: TRBV2; cdr3_nt: TGTGCCAGCAAATTCCTTGGCTACACCTTC; cdr3_aa: CASKFLGYTF
d_call: TRBD2; j_call: TRBJ2-3; clone_size: -; v_call: TRBV2; cdr3_nt: TGTGCCAGCACTCCTAGCGGGAGGTGGGATACGCAGTATTTT; cdr3_aa: CASTPSGRWDTQYF
d_call: TRBD2; j_call: TRBJ2-2; clone_size: -; v_call: TRBV2; cdr3_nt: TGTGCCAGCAGTGATTTGGGACTAGTCGAGACCGGGGAGCTGTTTTTT; cdr3_aa: CASSDLGLVETGELFF
d_call: -; j_call: TRBJ2-5; clone_size: once; v_call: TRBV4-1; cdr3_nt: TGCGCCAGCAGCCAAGATACATGGAGTCAAGAGACCCAGTACTTC; cdr3_aa: CASSQDTWSQETQYF
d_call: -; j_call: TRBJ1-6; clone_size: -; v_call: TRBV30; cdr3_nt: TGTGCCTGGAGTGTTAAGGGACTCAGCTCCTATAATTCACCCCTCCACTTT; cdr3_aa: CAWSVKGLSSYNSPLHF
d_call: TRBD1; j_call: TRBJ1-1; clone_size: many; v_call: TRBV5-4; cdr3_nt: TGTGCCAGCAGCCGGGACAGGAACACTGAAGCTTTCTTT; cdr3_aa: CASSRDRNTEAFF
d_call: TRBD1; j_call: TRBJ2-7; clone_size: -; v_call: TRBV13; cdr3_nt: TGTGCCAGCAGCCAGGGACAGGGCACCTACGAGCAGTACTTC; cdr3_aa: CASSQGQGTYEQYF
d_call: TRBD1; j_call: TRBJ1-1; clone_size: -; v_call: TRBV29-1; cdr3_nt: TGCAGCGTTGGAGGGGGCAACACTGAAGCTTTCTTT; cdr3_aa: CSVGGGNTEAFF
d_call: -; j_call: TRBJ2-5; clone_size: -; v_call: TRBV11-2; cdr3_nt: TGTGCCAGCAGCTACTCTCCCAGGGGCTCACAAGAGACCCAGTACTTC; cdr3_aa: CASSYSPRGSQETQYF
d_call: TRBD1; j_call: TRBJ2-7; clone_size: -; v_call: TRBV7-8; cdr3_nt: TGTGCCAGCAGCCTGGGGACAGGGCCCACCTACGAGCAGTACTTC; cdr3_aa: CASSLGTGPTYEQYF
d_call: -; j_call: TRBJ1-1; clone_size: -; v_call: TRBV12-5; cdr3_nt: TGTGCTAGTGGTTTGACCCGGGATACTGAAGCTTTCTTT; cdr3_aa: CASGLTRDTEAFF
d_call: TRBD2; j_call: TRBJ2-2; clone_size: -; v_call: TRBV19; cdr3_nt: TGTGCCAGTTGCTTAGCGGGAAGAGGGGAGCTGTTTTTT; cdr3_aa: CASCLAGRGELFF
d_call: -; j_call: TRBJ1-1; clone_size: once; v_call: TRBV24-1; cdr3_nt: TGTGCCACCAGTGCTACGCAAAACACTGAAGCTTTCTTT; cdr3_aa: CATSATQNTEAFF
d_call: TRBD2; j_call: TRBJ2-7; clone_size: -; v_call: TRBV24-1; cdr3_nt: TGTGCCACCAGTGACCCTACTAGCGACGAGCAGTACTTC; cdr3_aa: CATSDPTSDEQYF